These T cell receptor beta chains were read from a single sample in a study of blood T cell repertoires in COVID-19. Profiled with immunoSEQ multiplex PCR; TCRdb holds only in-frame clones, not every one. The sample lists around 200,000 clones; 85% were seen once. The sequenced sample consisted of PBMCs or T cells enriched from blood (not recorded which). These receptors all come from a man aged 35-49 years who had recovered from COVID-19. CDR3s include the opening cysteine and the closing phenylalanine or tryptophan. The D gene is left open where the match is weak. Clone sizes are given selectively: once, few, many, or a class where the clone is expanded.

TRBV6-2/TRBV6-3	.	15	TRBJ1-6	.	TGTGCCAGCAGTACGAGGGAACCGGGAAATTCACCCCTCCACTTT	CASSTREPGNSPLHF
TRBV7-9	once	16	TRBJ1-4	TRBD1	TGTGCCAGCAGCTGGGCCCGGGACAGGGGGACAGAAAAACTGTTTTTT	CASSWARDRGTEKLFF
TRBV2	.	14	TRBJ2-2	TRBD2	TGTGCCAGCAATAGCGGGAAGGGCTCCGGGGAGCTGTTTTTT	CASNSGKGSGELFF
TRBV13	.	16	TRBJ1-2	.	TGTGCCAGCAGCCTAACCGCGGACGGGGTAGGCCATGGCTACACCTTC	CASSLTADGVGHGYTF
TRBV2	once	17	TRBJ2-1	TRBD2	TGTGCCAGCAGCCCAGGGACTAGCGGGAGCTCCTACAATGAGCAGTTCTTC	CASSPGTSGSSYNEQFF
TRBV21-1	once	19	TRBJ1-6	.	TGTGCCAGCAGCCCCCAGGGGGGACAGGGTCTGACAAAGGATTCACCCCTCCACTTT	CASSPQGGQGLTKDSPLHF
TRBV6-2/TRBV6-3	.	12	TRBJ1-1	.	TGTGCCAGCAGTCTTATGAACACTGAAGCTTTCTTT	CASSLMNTEAFF
TRBV12-3/TRBV12-4	.	13	TRBJ2-7	.	TGTGCCAGCAGTTTAGACTTGACCTACGAGCAGTACTTC	CASSLDLTYEQYF
TRBV10-1	few	14	TRBJ1-1	.	TGCGCCAGCAGTGAGTCTTTCGGTAAACCTGAAGCTTTCTTT	CASSESFGKPEAFF
TRBV7-6	.	15	TRBJ2-7	TRBD1	TGTGCCAGCAGCCTCCCAGGGACAGGGATCTACGAGCAGTACTTC	CASSLPGTGIYEQYF
TRBV28	few	19	TRBJ1-2	TRBD1	TGTGCCAGCAGTTCTGCTTTCGGGACCGGACAGGGGGAAAACTATGGCTACACCTTC	CASSSAFGTGQGENYGYTF
TRBV6-5	.	15	TRBJ2-1	TRBD2	TGTGCCAGCACACCGCTAGCGGGAGGGTACAATGAGCAGTTCTTC	CASTPLAGGYNEQFF
TRBV11-1	.	15	TRBJ2-5	.	TGTGCCAGCAGCCTAACAGGGTTAACCAAAGAGACCCAGTACTTC	CASSLTGLTKETQYF
TRBV12-5	.	16	TRBJ2-1	.	TGTGCTAGTGGTTTACGGCAGGGAAATATGGGGAATGAGCAGTTCTTC	CASGLRQGNMGNEQFF
TRBV4-1	.	16	TRBJ2-1	TRBD2	TGCGCCAGCAGCCAAGTTAGTAGCGGGAGGTATAATGAGCAGTTCTTC	CASSQVSSGRYNEQFF
TRBV28	.	14	TRBJ2-5	TRBD2	TGTGCCAGCAGAACAAGCGGGGGCGGAGAGACCCAGTACTTC	CASRTSGGGETQYF
TRBV5-1	.	17	TRBJ2-7	.	TGCGCCAGCAGCTTGGTCCCCAACGGTTTGATTCCCTACGAGCAGTACTTC	CASSLVPNGLIPYEQYF
TRBV18	.	15	TRBJ1-3	TRBD1	TGTGCCAGCTCACCCTACAGGGGTACTGGAAACACCATATATTTT	CASSPYRGTGNTIYF
TRBV27	.	11	TRBJ2-1	.	TGTGCCAGCAGTTTCCTCAGTGAGCAGTTCTTC	CASSFLSEQFF
TRBV7-2	.	16	TRBJ1-2	.	TGTGCCAGCAGCACCCCTTCTCTGCTAGCTAACTATGGCTACACCTTC	CASSTPSLLANYGYTF
TRBV18	.	12	TRBJ1-1	.	TGTGCCAGCTCACTCAGCTCGGGGGGAGCTTTCTTT	CASSLSSGGAFF
TRBV7-3	.	14	TRBJ2-3	.	TGTGCCAGCAGAAGCACCATTAGCACAGATACGCAGTATTTT	CASRSTISTDTQYF
TRBV7-3	.	14	TRBJ1-1	TRBD1	TGTGCCAGCAGCGCAGCAGGGGGAAACACTGAAGCTTTCTTT	CASSAAGGNTEAFF